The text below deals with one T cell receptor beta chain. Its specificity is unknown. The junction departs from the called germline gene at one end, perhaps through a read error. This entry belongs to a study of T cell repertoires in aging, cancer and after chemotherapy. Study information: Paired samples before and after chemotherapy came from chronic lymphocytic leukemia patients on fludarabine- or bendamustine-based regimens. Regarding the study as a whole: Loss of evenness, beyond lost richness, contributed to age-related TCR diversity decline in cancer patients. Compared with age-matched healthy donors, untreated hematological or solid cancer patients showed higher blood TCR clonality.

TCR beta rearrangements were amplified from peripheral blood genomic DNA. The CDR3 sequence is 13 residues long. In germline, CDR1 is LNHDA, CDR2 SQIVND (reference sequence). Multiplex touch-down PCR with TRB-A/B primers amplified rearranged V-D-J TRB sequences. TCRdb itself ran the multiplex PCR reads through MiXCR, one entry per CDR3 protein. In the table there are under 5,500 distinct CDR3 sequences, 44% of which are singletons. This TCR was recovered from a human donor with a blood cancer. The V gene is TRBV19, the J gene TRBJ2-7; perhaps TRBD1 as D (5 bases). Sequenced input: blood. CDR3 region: CATRKDNSYEQNF. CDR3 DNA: TGTGCCACCCGGAAGGACAACTCCTACGAGCAGAACTTC.